The source of this T cell receptor (beta chain) is a study of cytomegalovirus exposure and HLA in healthy donors. For the study at large: Out of 170 million or so T cells, an earlier analysis found roughly 100 million unique TCR beta sequences in total. Study-wide findings and caveats: Over 150 TCR beta chains were listed as cytomegalovirus-associated.

Though nominally healthy at sampling, donors likely had unrecorded immune exposures. The primer mix had 60 Vbeta and 13 Jbeta primers. In the original workflow: A follow-up analysis tallied around 80 million unique TCR beta chains, roughly 10 million shared. The protocol was immunoSEQ multiplex PCR, while the TCRdb copy is restricted to in-frame clones and leaves out a portion. V, J and clone size reflect that table, while D and trimming were determined from the DNA. The table records 35,000 to 50,000 clones, approximately 80% of them present only once. Worth noting for this clone: Its antigen is unidentified.

Material: PBMCs. This TCR was recovered from a young man in good health and CMV-seronegative.

Written as DNA, the CDR3 is TGTGCCAGCAGCCCGAATCGGGGTCTAGCAGGAACCGAGCAGTACTTC. This gives the protein CASSPNRGLAGTEQYF. V and J are TRBV5-6 and TRBJ2-7; perhaps TRBD2 as D (5 bases). V lost 4 bases to trimming and J lost 6 bases, with 23 bases between them. Germline lookup yields CDR1 SGHDT and CDR2 YYEEEE. The CDR3 sequence is 16 residues long.